The sample holds a few counts of the clone carrying this TCR beta chain. TCRdb re-derived calls from the reads in MiXCR, one entry per CDR3 protein. Of 200,000 to 250,000 distinct CDR3 sequences in the sample, over 20% were seen once. V lost 3 bases and J 10 bases, leaving 19 bases between the germline ends. The V gene's germline CDR1 is GTSNPN and CDR2 SVGIG (reference sequence). CDR3 length: 14 residues. The sample belongs to a study of T cell repertoires in cytomegalovirus infection. Looking at the study overall: Public TCR beta signatures indicated both CMV infection and matching HLA type.

The specimen was CD8+ T cells from PBMCs. This chain links TRBV30 with TRBJ2-1; the D gene is possibly TRBD2 (5 bases). This clonotype was obtained from a human donor in good health (CMV status not recorded). Some clones in this sample may be carry-over from other donors' samples. The chain's CDR3 is CAWSLGYGVVEQFF. As DNA, the CDR3 is TGTGCCTGGAGCTTAGGCTACGGGGTTGTGGAGCAGTTCTTC.